This T cell receptor beta chain was documented in a study of CD4 and CD8 cells across lung adenocarcinoma regions. TCRdb processed the PCR reads anew with MiXCR; each CDR3 protein has one entry. The sample has approximately 9,600 distinct CDR3 sequences; approximately 49% are singletons. Samples came from patients with localized non-small cell lung adenocarcinoma. The CDR3 is 17 residues long. From germline, CDR1 is MNHNS and CDR2 SASEGT. The sequence derives from a male donor with lung adenocarcinoma. The CD4 and CD8 labels of this study may be unreliable. The chain recombines TRBV6-1 with TRBJ2-5; D assignment may be TRBD1 or TRBD2 (6 bases each). The better agreement between TRBJ2-1 and the DNA end casts doubt on the J call. Sequenced material: CD4+ T cells from the margin of a lung tumor. CDR3 DNA: TGTGCCAGCAGTGAACGACCAAATCGGGGGCGCTACAATGAGCAGTTCTTC. Its translation: CASSERPNRGRYNEQFF.